This T cell receptor (beta chain) emerged from a study of cytomegalovirus exposure and HLA in healthy donors. Study-level information: Earlier findings included 90 million to 120 million unique TCR beta sequences obtained from 170 million or so T cells. General observations from the study: Earlier analysis found most TCR beta V segments productive about 87% or about 30% of the time. In vitro assays verified that a few CMV-associated chains recognized CMV antigens specifically.

In regard to this clone: Its antigen remains unidentified.

The length of the CDR3 is 15 residues. Trimming left V 6 bases short and J 10 bases short, with 22 bases between. The germline V gene has CDR1 MDHEN and CDR2 SYDVKM. Both 60 Vbeta primers and 13 Jbeta primers went into the PCR. Sequencing was performed with immunoSEQ multiplex PCR; in TCRdb, only in-frame clones are kept and a portion is missing. This sample carries about 140,000 clones, 60% to 80% of them seen once, and the ten largest clones take approximately 3.9%. The chain couples TRBV28 to TRBJ2-1; the D gene is possibly TRBD2 (6 bases). Material for sequencing was PBMCs. This TCR was recovered from a man aged 45-60 years in good health and CMV-seropositive. The CDR3 here is CASRIYWDSGMEQFF. CDR3 nucleotide sequence: TGTGCCAGCAGGATTTATTGGGACTCGGGGATGGAGCAGTTCTTC.